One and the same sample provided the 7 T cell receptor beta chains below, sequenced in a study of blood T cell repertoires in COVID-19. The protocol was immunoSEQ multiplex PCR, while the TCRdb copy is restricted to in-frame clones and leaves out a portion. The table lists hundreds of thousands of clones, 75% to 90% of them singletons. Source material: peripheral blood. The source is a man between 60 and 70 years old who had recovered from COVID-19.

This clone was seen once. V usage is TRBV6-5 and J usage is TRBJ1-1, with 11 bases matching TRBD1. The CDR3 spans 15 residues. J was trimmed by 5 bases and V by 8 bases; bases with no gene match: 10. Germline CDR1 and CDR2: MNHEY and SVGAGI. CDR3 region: CASLIRDRGRTEAFF. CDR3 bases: TGTGCCAGCCTGATCCGGGACAGGGGGAGAACTGAAGCTTTCTTT.

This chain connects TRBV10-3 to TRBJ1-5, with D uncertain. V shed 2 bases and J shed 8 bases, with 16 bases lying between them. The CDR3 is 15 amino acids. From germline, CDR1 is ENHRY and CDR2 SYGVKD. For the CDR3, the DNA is TGTGCCATCAGTGAGGCGGGTATACTCACGGAGCCCCAGCATTTT. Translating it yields CAISEAGILTEPQHF.

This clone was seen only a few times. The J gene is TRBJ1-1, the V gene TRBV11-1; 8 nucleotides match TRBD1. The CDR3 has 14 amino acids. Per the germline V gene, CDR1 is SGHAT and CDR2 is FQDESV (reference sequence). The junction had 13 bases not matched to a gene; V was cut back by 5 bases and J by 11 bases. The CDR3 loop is CASSRGQGATHAFF. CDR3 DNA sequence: TGTGCCAGCAGCAGAGGGCAGGGGGCCACCCATGCTTTCTTT.

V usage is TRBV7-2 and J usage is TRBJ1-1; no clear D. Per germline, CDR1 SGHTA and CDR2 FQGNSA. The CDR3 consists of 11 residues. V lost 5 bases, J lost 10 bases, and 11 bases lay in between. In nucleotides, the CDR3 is TGTGCCAGCAGCCCCCTATTACGAGCTTTCTTT. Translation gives CASSPLLRAFF.

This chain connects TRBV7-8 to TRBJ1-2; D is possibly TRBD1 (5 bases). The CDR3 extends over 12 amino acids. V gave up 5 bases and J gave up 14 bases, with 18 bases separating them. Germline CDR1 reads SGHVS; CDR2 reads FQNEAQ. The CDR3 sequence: CASSQNPGLGTF. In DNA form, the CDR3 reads TGTGCCAGCAGCCAAAATCCGGGACTAGGAACCTTC.

The CDR3 is CASSLRGSWMNTEAFF. The DNA for the CDR3 is TGTGCCAGCAGTTTAAGAGGCAGTTGGATGAACACTGAAGCTTTCTTT. The chain uses TRBV28 and TRBJ1-1; no definite D call. The CDR3 sequence is 16 residues long. The germline V and J ends were trimmed by 2 bases and 0 bases, with 13 bases remaining between them. The germline gives CDR1 MDHEN, CDR2 SYDVKM.

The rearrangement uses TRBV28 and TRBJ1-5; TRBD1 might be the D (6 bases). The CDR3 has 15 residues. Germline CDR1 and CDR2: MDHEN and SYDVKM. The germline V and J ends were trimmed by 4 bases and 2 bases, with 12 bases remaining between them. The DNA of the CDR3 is TGTGCCAGCAGTTCCCCTTCAGGGGGCAATCAGCCCCAGCATTTT. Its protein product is CASSSPSGGNQPQHF.